This is a list of T cell receptor beta chains from one sample in a study of T cell changes during pregnancy in multiple sclerosis. Profiled with immunoSEQ multiplex PCR; TCRdb holds only in-frame clones, not every one. The sample has tens of thousands of clones, 88% seen once. Sequenced here: CD8+ T cells from peripheral blood mononuclear cells, sampled after pregnancy. All receptors come from a female donor in good health, enrolled as a control in a pregnancy study. Each CDR3 is given with its conserved first and last residue. A D gene is named only where the DNA matches it firmly. Part of the rows lack a size; the others show once, few, many or a class for expanded clones.

TRBD1 TRBJ1-2 TRBV28 . TGTGCCAGCAGTTGGGACAGATCCCTCAACTATGGCTACACCTTC CASSWDRSLNYGYTF
. TRBJ2-3 TRBV9 . TGTGCCAGCAGCGTAGGGTTCCCCACGGTACAGTATTTT CASSVGFPTVQYF
TRBD2 TRBJ2-3 TRBV4-3 . TGCGCCAGCAGCCGAAGGGAGGGACGGACAGATACGCAGTATTTT CASSRREGRTDTQYF
. TRBJ1-3 TRBV6-6 . TGTGCCAGCAGATTCCCGGACAGTAGCTCTGGAAACACCATATATTTT CASRFPDSSSGNTIYF
TRBD1 TRBJ2-7 TRBV11-2 . TGTGCCAGCAGTCGGACAGGCAACTCCTACGAGCAGTACTTC CASSRTGNSYEQYF
. TRBJ1-1 TRBV20-1 few TGCCGTGCCGCTACGAACACTGAAGCTTTCTTT CRAATNTEAFF
TRBD1 TRBJ2-7 TRBV15 . TGTGCCACCAGCAGAGAATCAGGGGGCGGCTACGAGCAGTACTTC CATSRESGGGYEQYF
. TRBJ1-3 TRBV30 few TGTGCCTGGAGTTCTGCTGGAAACACCATATATTTT CAWSSAGNTIYF
TRBD2 TRBJ2-3 TRBV6-4 . TGTGCCAGCAGCCCTCTAGCGGGGGGCACTCCCACAGATACGCAGTATTTT CASSPLAGGTPTDTQYF
. TRBJ1-2 TRBV5-4 . TGTGCCAGCAGCTTGTGGGCCCGGCAGGGAAACTATGGCTACACCTTC CASSLWARQGNYGYTF
. TRBJ2-1 TRBV13 . TGTGCCAGCAGCTTAGGGGGCCGCTCCTACAATGAGCAGTTCTTC CASSLGGRSYNEQFF
TRBD1 TRBJ1-4 TRBV9 . TGTGCCAGCAGCGCTCAGGGGGCAACTAATGAAAAACTGTTTTTT CASSAQGATNEKLFF
TRBD2 TRBJ2-3 TRBV7-6 . TGTGCCAGCAGCTTAAGGGCGGGGGGGATGGACCGCACAGATACGCAGTATTTT CASSLRAGGMDRTDTQYF
. TRBJ2-5 TRBV7-9 . TGTGCCAGCAGCTTAATGAGACTAGAGTACCAAGAGACCCAGTACTTC CASSLMRLEYQETQYF
. TRBJ2-7 TRBV4-3 . TGCGCCAGCAGCCAAGATCCCCGAACCGAGCAGTACTTC CASSQDPRTEQYF
TRBD2 TRBJ2-1 TRBV9 . TGTGCCAGCAGCGTAATGAGCGGGGGATACAATGAGCAGTTCTTC CASSVMSGGYNEQFF
. TRBJ1-3 TRBV28 . TGTGCCAGCCGGGGTGGAAACACCATATATTTT CASRGGNTIYF
TRBD1 TRBJ1-6 TRBV2 . TGTGCCAGTTTGGGACAGGGCAACTCCTATAATTCACCCCTCCACTTT CASLGQGNSYNSPLHF
TRBD1 TRBJ2-7 TRBV19 . TGTGTGAGAGCAGGGGGCACGGGCGAGCAGTACTTC CVRAGGTGEQYF
TRBD2 TRBJ2-3 TRBV4-2 . TGTGCCAGCAGCCCCCGACTAGCGGGAGACACAGATACGCAGTATTTT CASSPRLAGDTDTQYF
. TRBJ1-5 TRBV19 . TGTGCCAGCAGTGACTATAGCAATCAGCCCCAGCATTTT CASSDYSNQPQHF
TRBD2 TRBJ2-5 TRBV19 once TGTGCCAGTGGGACTAGCGGGGGGCGGGAGACCCAGTACTTC CASGTSGGRETQYF
TRBD2 TRBJ2-5 TRBV7-3 once TGTGCCAGCAGCTTAATTGGCGGGGGACTAGGGCAAGAGACCCAGTACTTC CASSLIGGGLGQETQYF
. TRBJ1-1 TRBV15 . TGTGCCACCAGCAGGACTGGCACTGAAGCTTTCTTT CATSRTGTEAFF
TRBD1 TRBJ1-2 TRBV5-6 . TGTGCCAGCACCTTAGACAGGGTCTATGGCTACACCTTC CASTLDRVYGYTF
TRBD1 TRBJ1-1 TRBV18 . TGTGCCAGCTCACCCCCGCGGGACAGCCGCCGAAACACTGAAGCTTTCTTT CASSPPRDSRRNTEAFF
. TRBJ2-1 TRBV4-3 . TGCGCCAGCAGCCAAGAGGGGGCCTCTCAAGAGCAGTTCTTC CASSQEGASQEQFF
. TRBJ2-7 TRBV11-2 . TGTGCCAGCAGCTCCACGGGGTCCTACGAGCAGTACTTC CASSSTGSYEQYF
. TRBJ2-5 TRBV7-9 . TGTGCCAGCAGCTTACAATTCCAAGAGACCCAGTACTTC CASSLQFQETQYF
TRBD1 TRBJ2-7 TRBV11-1 . TGTGCCAGCAGCTTAGACCGGACAGGTCGCGAGCAGTACTTC CASSLDRTGREQYF
. TRBJ2-5 TRBV7-9 . TGTGCCAGCAGCTTAGTTGGGCTTCAAGAGACCCAGTACTTC CASSLVGLQETQYF
. TRBJ1-3 TRBV4-3 . TGCGCCAGCAGCCAAGATAGGAGCTCTGGAAACACCATATATTTT CASSQDRSSGNTIYF
. TRBJ1-6 TRBV28 many TGTGCCAGCAGCCCCCTATCAGGGGTTGGCTCCTATAATTCACCCCTCCACTTT CASSPLSGVGSYNSPLHF
. TRBJ2-3 TRBV6-1 . TGTGCCAGCAGCGGGTACGGATTAACAGATACGCAGTATTTT CASSGYGLTDTQYF
. TRBJ2-5 TRBV4-2 . TGTGCCAGCAGCCAAGAGACAGGTCCAAGGACCCAGTACTTC CASSQETGPRTQYF
TRBD1 TRBJ2-4 TRBV7-8 . TGTGCCAGCAGCTTGCCCCGGGACAGGGAGGAGCAGGACATTCAGTACTTC CASSLPRDREEQDIQYF
. TRBJ1-5 TRBV27 . TGTGCCAGCAGTTCCACCAGGCTGAGTAATCAGCCCCAGCATTTT CASSSTRLSNQPQHF
. TRBJ2-7 TRBV19 . TGTGCCAGTAGTCCTCAGGGCACCTACGAGCAGTACTTC CASSPQGTYEQYF
TRBD2 TRBJ2-7 TRBV6-5 . TGTGCCAGCAGTTCGACTCCGGGACTAGCGGTCTACGAGCAGTACTTC CASSSTPGLAVYEQYF
. TRBJ2-5 TRBV11-3 . TGTGCCAGCAGCTTAAGTGGAGGCAACCAAGAGACCCAGTACTTC CASSLSGGNQETQYF
. TRBJ1-2 TRBV13 once TGTGCCAGCAGCTATAGACAGGTTAACTATGGCTACACCTTC CASSYRQVNYGYTF
. TRBJ1-1 TRBV4-1 . TGCGCCAGCAGCCAAGGGACATTACCCACTGAAGCTTTCTTT CASSQGTLPTEAFF
TRBD1 TRBJ2-5 TRBV6-8 . TGTGCCAGCAGAGAAGACAGGGGCCGAAAAGAGACCCAGTACTTC CASREDRGRKETQYF
. TRBJ1-6 TRBV7-2 once TGTGCCAGCAGCTTACCCGAAGGACAGACTAATTATAATTCACCCCTCCACTTT CASSLPEGQTNYNSPLHF
TRBD1 TRBJ1-1 TRBV9 . TGTGCCAGCAGCGTATCCGCTGACAGGGAATTAACTGAAGCTTTCTTT CASSVSADRELTEAFF
TRBD2 TRBJ2-2 TRBV11-1 . TGTGCCAGCAGCCCAGAGGCCAGCGGGGGGGCCTTCGGGGAGCTGTTTTTT CASSPEASGGAFGELFF
. TRBJ1-1 TRBV4-3 . TGCGCCAGCAGCCAGGCCATACAGGGGAACACTGAAGCTTTCTTT CASSQAIQGNTEAFF
. TRBJ1-1 TRBV11-3 . TGTGCCAGCAGCCCTAGCAGACACACTGAAGCTTTCTTT CASSPSRHTEAFF
TRBD1 TRBJ1-5 TRBV10-2 once TGCGCCAGCAGTGTAGATACAGGGGCGGCTCAGCCCCAGCATTTT CASSVDTGAAQPQHF
TRBD1 TRBJ1-1 TRBV19 . TGTGCCAGTAGTACCCGGGACAGGGACACTGAAGCTTTCTTT CASSTRDRDTEAFF
. TRBJ1-1 TRBV4-1 . TGCGCCAGCAGCCAAAATCAGGGCCCGAACACTGAAGCTTTCTTT CASSQNQGPNTEAFF
. TRBJ2-6 TRBV4-1 . TGCGCCAGCAGCGGGCAGTCTGGGGCCAACGTCCTGACTTTC CASSGQSGANVLTF
TRBD1 TRBJ1-1 TRBV6-1 . TGTGCCAGCAATCATCCGGGACAGGGTTTGGCTTTCTTT CASNHPGQGLAFF
. TRBJ1-6 TRBV10-2 . TGCGCCAGCAGTACGGGACTCAATTCACCCCTCCACTTT CASSTGLNSPLHF
TRBD1 TRBJ1-2 TRBV12-5 . TGTGCTAGTGGTACAGGGGGCAATGGCTACACCTTC CASGTGGNGYTF
. TRBJ1-6 TRBV2 . TGTGCCAGCAGTGAAGGGGAGGGTAATTCACCCCTCCACTTT CASSEGEGNSPLHF
. TRBJ1-2 TRBV25-1 . TGTGCCAGCAGTCACAGGGAACGTTTTGATGGCTACACCTTC CASSHRERFDGYTF
TRBD2 TRBJ2-5 TRBV4-1 . TGCGCCAGCAGCCAAGATTGGGGAGGGGTCGGGGAACAAGAGACCCAGTACTTC CASSQDWGGVGEQETQYF
. TRBJ2-3 TRBV6-5 . TGTGCCAGCAGTTCCCAGGGGTGGCTCACAGATACGCAGTATTTT CASSSQGWLTDTQYF